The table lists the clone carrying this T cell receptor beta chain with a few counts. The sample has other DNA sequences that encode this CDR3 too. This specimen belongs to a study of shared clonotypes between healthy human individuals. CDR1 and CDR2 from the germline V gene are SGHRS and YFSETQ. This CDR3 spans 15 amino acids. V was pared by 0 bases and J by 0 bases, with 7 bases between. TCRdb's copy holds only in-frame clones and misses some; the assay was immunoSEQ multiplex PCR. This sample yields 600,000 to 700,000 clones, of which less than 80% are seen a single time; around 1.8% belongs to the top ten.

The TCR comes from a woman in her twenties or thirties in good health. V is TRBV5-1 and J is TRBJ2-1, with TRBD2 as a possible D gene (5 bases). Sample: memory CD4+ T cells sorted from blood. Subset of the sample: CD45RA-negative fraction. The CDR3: CASSLDRGSYNEQFF. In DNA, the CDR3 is TGCGCCAGCAGCTTGGATCGGGGCTCCTACAATGAGCAGTTCTTC.